This T cell receptor (beta chain) was profiled in a study of blood T cell repertoires in COVID-19. V lost 2 bases to trimming and J lost 0 bases; unmatched junction nucleotides: 1. Per the germline V gene, CDR1 is MNHNY and CDR2 is SVGAGI (reference sequence). The CDR3 runs 14 residues. This clone was seen more than once but under ten times. Sequencing was performed with immunoSEQ multiplex PCR; in TCRdb, only in-frame clones are kept and a portion is missing. The profile shows over 150,000 clones, roughly nine tenths of them singletons. This TCR was sampled from a man between 70 and 80 years old with active or convalescent COVID-19. Sequencing input: peripheral blood. The chain is built from TRBV6-6 and TRBJ2-7; 7 nucleotides align to TRBD1. The CDR3 loop reads CASSYNRGSYEQYF. Here the CDR3 DNA reads TGTGCCAGCAGTTACAACAGGGGCTCCTACGAGCAGTACTTC.